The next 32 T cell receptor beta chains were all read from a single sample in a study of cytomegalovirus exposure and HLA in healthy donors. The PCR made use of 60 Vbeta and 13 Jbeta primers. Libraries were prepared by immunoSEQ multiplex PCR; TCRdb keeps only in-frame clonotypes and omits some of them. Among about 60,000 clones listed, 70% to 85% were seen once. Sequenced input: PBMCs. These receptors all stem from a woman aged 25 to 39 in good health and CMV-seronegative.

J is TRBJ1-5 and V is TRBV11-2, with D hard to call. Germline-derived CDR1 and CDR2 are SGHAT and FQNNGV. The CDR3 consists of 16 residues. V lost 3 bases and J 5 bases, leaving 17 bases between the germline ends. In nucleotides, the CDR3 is TGTGCCAGCAGCTTGTACGGCGCTGGGAGGTATCAGCCCCAGCATTTT. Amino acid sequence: CASSLYGAGRYQPQHF.

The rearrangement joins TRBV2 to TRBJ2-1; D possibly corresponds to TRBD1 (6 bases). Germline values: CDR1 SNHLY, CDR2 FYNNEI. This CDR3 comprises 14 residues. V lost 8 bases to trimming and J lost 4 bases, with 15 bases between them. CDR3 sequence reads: CASQKRGQYNEQFF. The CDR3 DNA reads TGTGCCAGCCAAAAAAGGGGACAATACAATGAGCAGTTCTTC. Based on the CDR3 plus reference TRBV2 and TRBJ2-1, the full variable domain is EPEVTQTPSHQVTQMGQEVILRCVPISNHLYFYWYRQILGQKVEFLVSFYNNEISEKSEIFDDQFSVERPDGSNFTLKIRSTKLEDSAMYFCASQKRGQYNEQFFGPGTRLTVL.

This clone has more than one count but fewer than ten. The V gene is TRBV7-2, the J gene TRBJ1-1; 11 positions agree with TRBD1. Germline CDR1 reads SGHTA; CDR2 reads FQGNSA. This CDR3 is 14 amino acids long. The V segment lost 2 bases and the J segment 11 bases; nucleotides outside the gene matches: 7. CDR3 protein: CASSLQWTGGEAFF. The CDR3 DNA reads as TGTGCCAGCAGCTTACAATGGACAGGGGGCGAGGCTTTCTTT.

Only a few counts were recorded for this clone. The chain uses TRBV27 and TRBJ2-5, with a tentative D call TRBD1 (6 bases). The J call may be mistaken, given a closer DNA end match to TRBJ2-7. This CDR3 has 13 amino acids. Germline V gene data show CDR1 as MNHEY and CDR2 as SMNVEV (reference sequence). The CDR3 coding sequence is TGTGCCAGCAGTCAGGGGAGCACCTACGAGCAGTACTTC. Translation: CASSQGSTYEQYF.

CDR3 in amino acids: CASSPPGSGPNEQYV. The DNA for the CDR3 is TGTGCCAGCTCACCCCCCGGCAGCGGGCCGAACGAGCAGTACGTC. This rearrangement joins TRBV18 to TRBJ2-7, with D possibly matching TRBD2 (6 bases). CDR1 and CDR2 from the germline V gene are KGHSH and LQKENI. This CDR3 spans 15 amino acids. Trimming left V 3 bases short and J 5 bases short, with 17 bases between.

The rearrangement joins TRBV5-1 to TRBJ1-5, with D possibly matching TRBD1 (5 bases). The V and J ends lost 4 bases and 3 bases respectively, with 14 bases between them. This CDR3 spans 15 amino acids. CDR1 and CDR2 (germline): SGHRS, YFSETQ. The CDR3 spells CASSEDGQANQPQHF. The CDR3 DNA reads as TGCGCCAGCAGCGAAGATGGACAAGCCAATCAGCCCCAGCATTTT.

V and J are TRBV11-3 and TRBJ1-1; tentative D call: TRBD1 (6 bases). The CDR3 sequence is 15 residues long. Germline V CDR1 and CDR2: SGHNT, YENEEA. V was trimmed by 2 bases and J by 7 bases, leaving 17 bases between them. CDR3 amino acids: CASSLMGAQGSEAFF. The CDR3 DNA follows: TGTGCCAGCAGCTTAATGGGGGCGCAGGGCAGTGAAGCTTTCTTT.

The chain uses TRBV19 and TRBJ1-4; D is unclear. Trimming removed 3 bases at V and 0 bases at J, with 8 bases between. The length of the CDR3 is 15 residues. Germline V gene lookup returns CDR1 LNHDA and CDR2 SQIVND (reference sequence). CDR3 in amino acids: CASSIGQTTNEKLFF. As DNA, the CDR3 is TGTGCCAGTAGTATTGGGCAGACAACTAATGAAAAACTGTTTTTT.

Here the CDR3 reads CASSPRTGYYGYTF. CDR3 DNA: TGTGCCAGCAGTCCCCGGACAGGGTACTATGGCTACACCTTC. The rearrangement links TRBV27 to TRBJ1-2, with 8 positions matching TRBD1. J gave up 3 bases and V 5 bases, and 5 bases lay outside the gene matches. CDR3 length equals 14 residues. Germline CDR1 reads MNHEY; CDR2 reads SMNVEV (reference sequence).

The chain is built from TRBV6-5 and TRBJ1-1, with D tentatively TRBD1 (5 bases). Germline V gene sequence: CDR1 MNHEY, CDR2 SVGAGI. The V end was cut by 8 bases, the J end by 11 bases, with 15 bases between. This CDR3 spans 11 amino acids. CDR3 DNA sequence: TGTGCCAGCCGAAACAGGCTTGGCGCTTTCTTT. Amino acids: CASRNRLGAFF.

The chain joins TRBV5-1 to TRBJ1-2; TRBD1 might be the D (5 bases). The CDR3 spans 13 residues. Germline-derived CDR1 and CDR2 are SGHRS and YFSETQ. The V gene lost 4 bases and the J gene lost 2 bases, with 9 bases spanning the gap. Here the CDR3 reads CASSQTVNYGYTF. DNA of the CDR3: TGCGCCAGCAGCCAGACAGTAAACTATGGCTACACCTTC.

CDR3 DNA: TGTGCCAGCAGTGAACAGGGGGTTTATGGCTACACCTTC. Its translation: CASSEQGVYGYTF. The chain uses TRBV6-5 and TRBJ1-2; 8 bases align to TRBD1. V shed 5 bases, J shed 5 bases, and the junction held 4 bases outside the gene matches. This CDR3 comprises 13 residues. Germline loops: CDR1 MNHEY, CDR2 SVGAGI.

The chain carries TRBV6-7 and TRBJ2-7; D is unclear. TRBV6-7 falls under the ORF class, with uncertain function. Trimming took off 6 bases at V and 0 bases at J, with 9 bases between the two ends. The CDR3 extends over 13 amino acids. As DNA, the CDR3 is TGTGCCAGCAGGCCCCAGGCCTCCTACGAGCAGTACGTC. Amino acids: CASRPQASYEQYV.

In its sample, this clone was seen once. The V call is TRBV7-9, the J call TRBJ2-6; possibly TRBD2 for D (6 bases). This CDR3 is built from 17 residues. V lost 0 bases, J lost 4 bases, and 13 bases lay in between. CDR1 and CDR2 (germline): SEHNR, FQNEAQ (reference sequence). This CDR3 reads CASSLAAGFLGANVLTF. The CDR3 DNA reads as TGTGCCAGCAGCTTAGCAGCGGGTTTTCTGGGGGCCAACGTCCTGACTTTC.

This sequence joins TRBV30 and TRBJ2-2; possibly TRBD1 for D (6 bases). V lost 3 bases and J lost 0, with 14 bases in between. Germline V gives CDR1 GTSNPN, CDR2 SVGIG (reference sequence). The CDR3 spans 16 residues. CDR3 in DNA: TGTGCCTGGAGCATAACAGGGTCCGCGAACACCGGGGAGCTGTTTTTT. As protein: CAWSITGSANTGELFF.

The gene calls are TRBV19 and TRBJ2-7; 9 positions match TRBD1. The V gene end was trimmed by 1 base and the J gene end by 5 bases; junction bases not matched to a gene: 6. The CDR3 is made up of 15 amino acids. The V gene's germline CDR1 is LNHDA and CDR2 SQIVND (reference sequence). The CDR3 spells CASSIVNRDRDEQYF. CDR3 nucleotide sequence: TGTGCCAGTAGTATAGTCAACCGGGACAGGGACGAGCAGTACTTC.

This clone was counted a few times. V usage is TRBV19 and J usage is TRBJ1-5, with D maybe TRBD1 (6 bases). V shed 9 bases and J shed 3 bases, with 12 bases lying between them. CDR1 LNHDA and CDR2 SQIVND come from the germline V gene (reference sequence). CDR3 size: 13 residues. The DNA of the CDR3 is TGTGCCAGCGAAGACAGGTACAATCAGCCCCAGCATTTT. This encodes CASEDRYNQPQHF.

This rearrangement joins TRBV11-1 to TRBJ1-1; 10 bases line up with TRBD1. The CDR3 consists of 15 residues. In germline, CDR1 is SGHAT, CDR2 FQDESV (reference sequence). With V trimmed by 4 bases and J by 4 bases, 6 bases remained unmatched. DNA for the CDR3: TGTGCCAGCAGCTCACGGGGACAGGGGAGCACTGAAGCTTTCTTT. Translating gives CASSSRGQGSTEAFF.

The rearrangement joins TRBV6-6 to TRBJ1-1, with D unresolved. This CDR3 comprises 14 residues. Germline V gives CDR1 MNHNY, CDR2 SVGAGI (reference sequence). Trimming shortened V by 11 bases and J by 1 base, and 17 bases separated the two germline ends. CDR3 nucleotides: TGTGCCGCGGGTTCTAGGGCGGAGAACACTGAAGCTTTCTTT. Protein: CAAGSRAENTEAFF.

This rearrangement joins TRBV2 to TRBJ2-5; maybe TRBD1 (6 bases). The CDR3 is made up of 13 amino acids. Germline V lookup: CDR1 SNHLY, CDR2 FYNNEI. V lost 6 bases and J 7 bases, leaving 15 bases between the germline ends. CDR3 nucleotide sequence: TGTGCCAGCAGGTGGACAGAGAGAGGGACCCAGTACTTC. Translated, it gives CASRWTERGTQYF.

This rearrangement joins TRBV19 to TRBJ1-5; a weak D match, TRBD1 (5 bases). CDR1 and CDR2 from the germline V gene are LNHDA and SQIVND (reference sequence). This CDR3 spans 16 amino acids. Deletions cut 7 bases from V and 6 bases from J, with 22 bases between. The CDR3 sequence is CASTPRGNLEVQPQHF. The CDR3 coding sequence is TGTGCCAGTACCCCAAGGGGCAACCTAGAGGTTCAGCCCCAGCATTTT.

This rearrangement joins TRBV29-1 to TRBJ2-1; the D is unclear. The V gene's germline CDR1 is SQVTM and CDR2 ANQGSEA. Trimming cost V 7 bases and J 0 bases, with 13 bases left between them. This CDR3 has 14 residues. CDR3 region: CSAYGWSSYNEQFF. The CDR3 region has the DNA TGCAGCGCTTATGGCTGGAGCTCCTACAATGAGCAGTTCTTC.

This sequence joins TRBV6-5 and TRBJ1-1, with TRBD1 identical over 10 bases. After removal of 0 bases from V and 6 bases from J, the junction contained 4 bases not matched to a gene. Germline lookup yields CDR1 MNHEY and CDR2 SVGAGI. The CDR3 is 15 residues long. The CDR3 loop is CASSYSRGQGAEAFF. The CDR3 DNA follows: TGTGCCAGCAGTTACTCGAGAGGACAGGGGGCTGAAGCTTTCTTT.

CDR3 nucleotides: TGTGCCAGCAGCTTGGCCACTCGCGAGACTCGAGGCTACACCTTC. Its translation is CASSLATRETRGYTF. The chain joins TRBV5-6 to TRBJ1-2; the D is unclear. This CDR3 is 15 amino acids long. V lost 0 bases and J lost 8, with 17 bases in between. From germline, CDR1 is SGHDT and CDR2 YYEEEE.

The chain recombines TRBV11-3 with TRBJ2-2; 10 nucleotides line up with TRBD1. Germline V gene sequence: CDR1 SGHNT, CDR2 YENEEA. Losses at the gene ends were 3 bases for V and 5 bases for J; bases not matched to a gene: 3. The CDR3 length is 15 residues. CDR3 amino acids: CASSFRTGGTGELFF. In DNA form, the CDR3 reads TGTGCCAGCAGCTTTAGGACAGGGGGTACCGGGGAGCTGTTTTTT. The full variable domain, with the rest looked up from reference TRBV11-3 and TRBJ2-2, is EAGVVQSPRYKIIEKKQPVAFWCNPISGHNTLYWYLQNLGQGPELLIRYENEEAVDDSQLPKDRFSAERLKGVDSTLKIQPAELGDSAVYLCASSFRTGGTGELFFGEGSRLTVL.

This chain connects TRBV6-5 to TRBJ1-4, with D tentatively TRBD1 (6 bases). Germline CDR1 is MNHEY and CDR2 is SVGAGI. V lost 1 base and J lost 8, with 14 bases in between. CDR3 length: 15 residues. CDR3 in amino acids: CASSYFKQGGEKLFF. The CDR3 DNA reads TGTGCCAGCAGTTACTTCAAACAGGGTGGGGAAAAACTGTTTTTT.

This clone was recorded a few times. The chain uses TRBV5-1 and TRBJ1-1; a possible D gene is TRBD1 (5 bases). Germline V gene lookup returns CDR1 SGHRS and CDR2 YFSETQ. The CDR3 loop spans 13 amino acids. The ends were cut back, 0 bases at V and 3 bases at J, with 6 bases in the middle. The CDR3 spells CASSLGGDTEAFF. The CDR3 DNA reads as TGCGCCAGCAGCTTGGGGGGGGACACTGAAGCTTTCTTT.

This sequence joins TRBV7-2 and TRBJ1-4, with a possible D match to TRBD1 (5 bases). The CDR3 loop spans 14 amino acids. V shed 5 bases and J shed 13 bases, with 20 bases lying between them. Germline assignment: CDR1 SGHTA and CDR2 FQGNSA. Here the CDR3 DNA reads TGTGCCAGCAGCCTATCCAATCCCGTGGGGGGACTGTTTTTT. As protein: CASSLSNPVGGLFF.

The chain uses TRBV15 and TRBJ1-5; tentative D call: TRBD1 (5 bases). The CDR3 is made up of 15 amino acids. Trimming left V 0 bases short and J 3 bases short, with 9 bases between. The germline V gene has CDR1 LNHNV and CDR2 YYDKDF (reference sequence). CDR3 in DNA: TGTGCCACCAGCAGAGATACAGGCCTCAATCAGCCCCAGCATTTT. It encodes CATSRDTGLNQPQHF.

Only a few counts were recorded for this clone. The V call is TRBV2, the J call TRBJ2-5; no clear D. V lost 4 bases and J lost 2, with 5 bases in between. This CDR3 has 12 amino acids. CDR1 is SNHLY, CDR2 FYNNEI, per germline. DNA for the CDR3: TGTGCCAGCAGTGTGGAGCAAGAGACCCAGTACTTC. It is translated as CASSVEQETQYF.

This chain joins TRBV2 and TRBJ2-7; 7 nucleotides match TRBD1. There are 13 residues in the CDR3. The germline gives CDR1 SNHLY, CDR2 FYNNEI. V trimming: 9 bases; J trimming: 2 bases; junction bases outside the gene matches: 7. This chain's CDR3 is CASRQGITYEQYF. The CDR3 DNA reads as TGTGCCAGTAGACAGGGTATCACCTACGAGCAGTACTTC. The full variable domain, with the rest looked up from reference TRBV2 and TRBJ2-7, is EPEVTQTPSHQVTQMGQEVILRCVPISNHLYFYWYRQILGQKVEFLVSFYNNEISEKSEIFDDQFSVERPDGSNFTLKIRSTKLEDSAMYFCASRQGITYEQYFGPGTRLTVT.

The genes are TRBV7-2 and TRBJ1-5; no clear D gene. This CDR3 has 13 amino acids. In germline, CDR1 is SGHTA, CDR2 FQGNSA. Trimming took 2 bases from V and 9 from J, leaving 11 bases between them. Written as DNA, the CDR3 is TGTGCCAGCAGCTTATGGAGTAGTCGGCCCCAGCATTTT. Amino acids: CASSLWSSRPQHF.